This TCR beta chain was recorded in a study of lymphopenia after photon versus proton radiotherapy. TCRdb's table, derived via immunoSEQ multiplex PCR, lists solely in-frame clones and lacks some. This sample has some 170,000 clones, with around 85% found just once. V was clipped by 1 base and J by 7 bases, with 9 bases between them. Per germline, CDR1 SGHRS and CDR2 YFSETQ. This CDR3 has 13 residues. Here the sequenced sample was peripheral blood, taken from a patient treated with photon-based radiotherapy. The chain links TRBV5-1 to TRBJ2-1, with D unresolved. This sequence was found in a man aged 45 to 65 with gastric cancer. CDR3 protein: CASSLRVSNEQFF. The CDR3 DNA sequence: TGCGCCAGCAGCTTGAGAGTTTCGAATGAGCAGTTCTTC.